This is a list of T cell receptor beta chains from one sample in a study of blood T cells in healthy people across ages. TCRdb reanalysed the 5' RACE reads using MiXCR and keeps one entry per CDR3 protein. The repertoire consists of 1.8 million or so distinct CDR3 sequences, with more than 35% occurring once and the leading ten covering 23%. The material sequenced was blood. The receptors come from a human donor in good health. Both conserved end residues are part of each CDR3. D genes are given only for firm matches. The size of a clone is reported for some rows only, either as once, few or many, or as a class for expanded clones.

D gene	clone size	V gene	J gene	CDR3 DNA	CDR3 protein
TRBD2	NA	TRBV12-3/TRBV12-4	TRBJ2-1	TGTGCCAGCAGGGGCGGGGGGAACTACAATGAGCAGTTCTTC	CASRGGGNYNEQFF
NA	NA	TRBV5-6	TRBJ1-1	TGTGCCAGCAGTTCGAAGGGTCGGGGGATGAACACTGAAGCTTTCTTT	CASSSKGRGMNTEAFF
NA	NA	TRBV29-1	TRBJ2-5	TGCAGCGTTGGCCCCGGACTGATTCAAGAGACCCAGTACTTC	CSVGPGLIQETQYF
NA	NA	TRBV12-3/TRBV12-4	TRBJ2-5	TGTGTCAGCAGTTTAATGACGGGTTCCCAAGAGACCCAGTACTTC	CVSSLMTGSQETQYF
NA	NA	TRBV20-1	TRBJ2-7	TGCAGTGCCGCGACAGGTCCCTTCTACGAGCAGTACTTC	CSAATGPFYEQYF
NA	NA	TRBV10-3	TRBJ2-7	TGTGCCAGCAAAAAAGAAGGGGGGCGGGACGAGCAGTACTTC	CASKKEGGRDEQYF
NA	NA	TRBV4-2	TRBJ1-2	TGTGCCAGCAGCCAGGCCTCTGGGACTCTTCAGGGCTACACCTTC	CASSQASGTLQGYTF
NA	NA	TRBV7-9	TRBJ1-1	TGTGCCAGCCGGGGGTTAATGAACACTGAAGCTTTCTTT	CASRGLMNTEAFF
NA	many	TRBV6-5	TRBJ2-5	TGTGCCAGCAGTTACTCACCGGGGGAGACCCAGTACTTC	CASSYSPGETQYF
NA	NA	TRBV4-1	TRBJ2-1	TGCGCCAGCAGCCCACCATTTCGGACCTCCAATGAGCAGTTCTTC	CASSPPFRTSNEQFF
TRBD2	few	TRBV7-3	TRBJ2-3	TGTGCCAGCAGCCCTCGGGGGGGCCCTACAGATACGCAGTATTTT	CASSPRGGPTDTQYF
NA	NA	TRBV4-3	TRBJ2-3	TGCGCCAGCAGCCAGTTACATGTACCCCCATTTTGGGATACGCAGTATTTT	CASSQLHVPPFWDTQYF
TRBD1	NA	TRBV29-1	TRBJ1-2	TGCAGCTCAACTTATGACAGGGGGGGCTACACCTTC	CSSTYDRGGYTF
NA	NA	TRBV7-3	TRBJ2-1	TGTGCCAGCAGCTCGTTAGCTTCCTCCTACAATGAGCAGTTCTTC	CASSSLASSYNEQFF
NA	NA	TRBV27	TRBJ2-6	TGTGCCAGCAGTGTGATGATAGGGGGGGCCTCTGGGGCCAACGTCCTGACTTTC	CASSVMIGGASGANVLTF
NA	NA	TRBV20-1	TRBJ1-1	TGCAGTGCTAGAGATAGCCCGGGAGCTTTCTTT	CSARDSPGAFF
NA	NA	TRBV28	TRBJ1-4	TGTGCCAGCAGTTCCCCTTGGAGGGGGGCACTTGAAAAACTGTTTTTT	CASSSPWRGALEKLFF
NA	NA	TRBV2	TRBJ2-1	TGTGCCAGCTCCGGGACGGAGCTCTACAATGAGCAGTTCTTC	CASSGTELYNEQFF
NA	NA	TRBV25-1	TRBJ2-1	TGTGCCAGCAGTGAATGTGGGGGTTACAATGAGCAGTTCTTC	CASSECGGYNEQFF
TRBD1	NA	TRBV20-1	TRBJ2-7	TGCAGTGCTAGTCCGCTGGGGGGACAGGGGGTTTACGAGCAGTACTTC	CSASPLGGQGVYEQYF
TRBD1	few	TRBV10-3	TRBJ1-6	TGTGCCATCACACCCACGACGACAGGGCAGAATTCACCCCTCCACTTT	CAITPTTTGQNSPLHF
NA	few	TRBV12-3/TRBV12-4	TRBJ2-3	TGTGCCAGCAGTTTAATCGATCTCACAGATACGCAGTATTTT	CASSLIDLTDTQYF
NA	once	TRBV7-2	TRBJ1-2	TGTGCCAGCAGCTTAGCCGGCGCCCCCTATGGCTACAACTTC	CASSLAGAPYGYNF
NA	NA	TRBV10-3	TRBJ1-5	TGTGCCATCAGCAGGGATCGAAATCAGCCCCAGCATTTT	CAISRDRNQPQHF
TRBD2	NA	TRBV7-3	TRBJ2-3	TGTGCCAGCAGCTCCGGAGGGGGTAGCGGGGGGCGGGATACGCAGTATTTT	CASSSGGGSGGRDTQYF
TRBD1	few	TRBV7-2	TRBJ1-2	TGTGCCAACAGCTTAGTCCGACAGGGCTACTATGGCTACACCTTC	CANSLVRQGYYGYTF
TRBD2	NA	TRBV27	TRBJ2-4	TGTGCCAGCAGTCCGAGGACTAGCGGAGGTGATGCCAAAAACATTCAGTACTTC	CASSPRTSGGDAKNIQYF
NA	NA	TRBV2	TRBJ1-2	TGTGCCAGCCGGGGGAATCAGAGAGATGGCTACACCTTC	CASRGNQRDGYTF
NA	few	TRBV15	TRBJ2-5	TGTGCCACCAGCGCCACAGCGCCCCAAGAGACCCAGTACTTC	CATSATAPQETQYF
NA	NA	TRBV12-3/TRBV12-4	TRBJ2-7	TGTGCCAGCAGTCTAATAGGGGGGGTCTACGAGCAGTACTTC	CASSLIGGVYEQYF
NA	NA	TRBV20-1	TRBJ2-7	TGCAGTGCTGAACCGGGGGCTTCCTACGAGCAGTACTTC	CSAEPGASYEQYF
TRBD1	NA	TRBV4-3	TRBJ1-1	TGCACCAGCAGCCAAGAAGAGGGGGCGGACACTGAAGCTTTCTTT	CTSSQEEGADTEAFF